This T cell receptor (beta chain) appears in the sequencing data of a study of shared clonotypes between healthy human individuals. The CDR3 is 16 residues long. The V segment lost 7 bases and the J segment 7 bases; nucleotides outside the gene matches: 9. The germline CDR1 and CDR2 sequences are MDHEN and SYDVKM. It was across several immunoSEQ plates that each subset's genomic DNA was evenly split. Profiling relied on immunoSEQ multiplex PCR, and the TCRdb table lists in-frame clones only, not all of them. Of 2 million or so clones listed, 95% were seen once; the top ten hold 0.1% to 0.15%. Donors included only healthy HIV-negative adults lacking recent acute infections or vaccinations. Donors, without exception, were Caucasian adults residing in Nashville, Tennessee.

The specimen sequenced was naive CD4+ T cells sorted from blood. Documented subset: CD45RA+ positively selected. The J gene is TRBJ2-5, the V gene TRBV28; 16 bases agree with TRBD2. The origin of this receptor is a man aged 18 to 29 in good health. The CDR3 DNA reads as TGTGCCAGCACAGAGGGACTAGCGGGGGGGCCGAGGACCCAGTACTTC. Residues: CASTEGLAGGPRTQYF.